The TCR beta chain described here comes from a study of patients and donors after allogeneic stem cell transplantation. This clonotype was detected only once. TCRdb analysed the RT-PCR reads with MiXCR anew, one entry per CDR3 protein. Of 100,000 to 130,000 distinct CDR3 sequences listed, over 30% were seen once; the top ten hold roughly 30%. Unmatched junction bases numbered 13, after V lost 1 base and J lost 5 bases. The germline V gene has CDR1 KGHSH and CDR2 LQKENI. The CDR3 has 17 residues. The sample taken for sequencing was blood, either unsorted or a sorted T cell fraction (not recorded which). The sequence came from a human donor who was either an allogeneic HSCT recipient or a stem cell or donor lymphocyte infusion donor (not recorded which). It is not recorded whose cells these are; they may come from a transplant donor. This chain connects TRBV18 to TRBJ2-5; 7 bases are shared with TRBD1. CDR3 DNA: TGTGCCAGCTCACCACGACAGGGTTTTGCCTCGAGGGAGACCCAGTACTTC. Amino acid sequence: CASSPRQGFASRETQYF.